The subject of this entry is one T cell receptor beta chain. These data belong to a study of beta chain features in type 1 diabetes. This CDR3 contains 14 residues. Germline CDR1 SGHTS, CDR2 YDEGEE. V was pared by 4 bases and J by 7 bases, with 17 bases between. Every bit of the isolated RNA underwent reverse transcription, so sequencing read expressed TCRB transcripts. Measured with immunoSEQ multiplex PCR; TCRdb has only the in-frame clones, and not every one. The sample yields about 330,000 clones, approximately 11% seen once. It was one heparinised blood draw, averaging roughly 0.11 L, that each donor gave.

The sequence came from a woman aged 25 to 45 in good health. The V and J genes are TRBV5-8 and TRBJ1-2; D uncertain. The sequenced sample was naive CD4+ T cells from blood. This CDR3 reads CASSRAPGVRGYTF. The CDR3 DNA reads TGTGCCAGCAGCCGTGCACCAGGCGTTCGTGGCTACACCTTC.